Detailed here is one T cell receptor beta chain. This entry belongs to a study of Graves' ophthalmopathy and Graves' hyperthyroidism. TCR beta CDR3 amplification used RNA transcripts. Second-round multiplex PCR came after first-round RT-PCR with HTBI primers. TCRdb re-called the multiplex PCR reads through MiXCR, storing one row per CDR3 protein. The sample yields hundreds of thousands of distinct CDR3 sequences, approximately 15% seen once. Stable hyperthyroidism meant no progression to ophthalmopathy within 18 months of follow-up. Exclusion applied to patients with other autoimmune diseases, uncontrolled infections, pregnancy or lactation. Patients were diagnosed from clinical symptoms, serum thyroxine, TRAb, thyroid ultrasound and orbital computed tomography. The sequenced material came from peripheral blood. This TCR was sampled from a woman aged 18-30 years with stable Graves' hyperthyroidism.

The DNA of the CDR3 is TGTGCCAGCAGTTACACCGAGGGAGGCTACACCTTC. It yields the protein CASSYTEGGYTF. The chain has TRBV6-5 and TRBJ1-2; D gene ambiguous. The CDR3 is 12 residues long. Per the germline V gene, CDR1 is MNHEY and CDR2 is SVGAGI. V lost 2 bases to trimming and J lost 8 bases, with 9 bases between them.